This T cell receptor (beta chain) came from a study of low-dose radiotherapy and immunotherapy resistance in tumors. This clonotype has a count of ten or more. This CDR3 region has 15 residues. The V gene end was trimmed by 8 bases and the J gene end by 4 bases; junction bases not matched to a gene: 10. Both TCRalpha and TCRbeta chains were reverse transcribed with V-gene-specific primers. TCRs were amplified for approximately 22 PCR cycles with a constant-region primer and V-primer adapter. TCRdb called the reads again in MiXCR, with one record for every CDR3 protein. Of some 71,000 distinct CDR3 sequences in the sample, around 31% were seen once. Time point of the sample: before trial treatment.

The sample consisted of PBMCs, taken before treatment. The V call is TRBV12-3 or TRBV12-4, the J call TRBJ2-5; 10 bases are shared with TRBD2. The source of this sequence is a female donor with ovarian cancer. This CDR3 is CASCPSGSRSETQYF. The CDR3 nucleotides read TGTGCCAGCTGTCCTAGCGGGAGTAGGTCAGAGACCCAGTACTTC.